Each of the 4 T cell receptor beta chains below was sequenced from the same sample in a study of T cells in localized non-small cell lung cancer. Only in-frame clones appear in the TCRdb table, and some are missing; sequencing was by immunoSEQ multiplex PCR. Among tens of thousands of clones listed, over 70% were seen once. The sample in question was peripheral blood, obtained before any cancer treatment. The receptors originated from a woman aged 40-69 years with stage I lung adenocarcinoma.

The chain recombines TRBV19 with TRBJ1-5; 8 bases line up with TRBD1. CDR3 size: 14 residues. The germline gives CDR1 LNHDA, CDR2 SQIVND (reference sequence). V lost 7 bases, J lost 9 bases, and 11 bases stayed unmatched. In DNA form, the CDR3 reads TGTGCCAGTACCCCGACAGGGGCCAGGGGGCCCCAGCATTTT. Protein sequence: CASTPTGARGPQHF. Combining the CDR3 with reference TRBV19 and TRBJ1-5 gives the whole variable domain DGGITQSPKYLFRKEGQNVTLSCEQNLNHDAMYWYRQDPGQGLRLIYYSQIVNDFQKGDIAEGYSVSREKKESFPLTVTSAQKNPTAFYLCASTPTGARGPQHFGDGTRLSIL.

V usage is TRBV6-1 and J usage is TRBJ1-2, with a possible D match to TRBD1 (5 bases). Germline V lookup: CDR1 MNHNS, CDR2 SASEGT. The CDR3 length is 13 residues. V dropped 2 bases and J dropped 8 bases, with 12 bases sitting between them. CDR3 nucleotide sequence: TGTGCCAGCAGTGAACGGGGGTACGGGGGCTACACCTTC. Protein: CASSERGYGGYTF.

V is TRBV18 and J is TRBJ2-5; D gene ambiguous. This CDR3 is 13 amino acids long. V lost 5 bases to trimming and J lost 1 base, with 8 bases between them. Germline V gene lookup returns CDR1 KGHSH and CDR2 LQKENI. The CDR3 DNA is TGTGCCAGCTCAGCCAGGTCCCAAGAGACCCAGTACTTC. Its translation: CASSARSQETQYF.

This chain joins TRBV6-1 and TRBJ2-5, with D perhaps matching TRBD2 (6 bases). This CDR3 comprises 15 residues. The germline V gene has CDR1 MNHNS and CDR2 SASEGT. Trimming shortened V by 4 bases and J by 0 bases, and 12 bases separated the two germline ends. The DNA of the CDR3 is TGTGCCAGCAGTGCCCAGGGAGGCGACCAAGAGACCCAGTACTTC. This translates into CASSAQGGDQETQYF.